This TCR beta chain appears in the sequencing data of a study of T cell responses to AZD1222 COVID-19 vaccine. Clones were read by immunoSEQ multiplex PCR, and TCRdb kept only the in-frame ones, dropping some. Found here are approximately 77,000 clones, around 90% of them singletons; the top ten hold roughly 6.8%. Germline CDR1 is MNHEY and CDR2 is SMNVEV (reference sequence). The V end lost 5 bases, the J end lost 3 bases, and 17 bases lay between the germline ends. The CDR3 is made up of 15 amino acids. The J gene is TRBJ2-7, the V gene TRBV27; D is possibly TRBD1 (7 bases). The starting material was peripheral blood, obtained on day 0 of MenACWY control vaccination. The sequence was obtained from an adult in good health. The CDR3 sequence: CASSPTGRLGYEQYF. The CDR3 nucleotides are TGTGCCAGCAGTCCGACAGGGAGACTAGGCTACGAGCAGTACTTC.